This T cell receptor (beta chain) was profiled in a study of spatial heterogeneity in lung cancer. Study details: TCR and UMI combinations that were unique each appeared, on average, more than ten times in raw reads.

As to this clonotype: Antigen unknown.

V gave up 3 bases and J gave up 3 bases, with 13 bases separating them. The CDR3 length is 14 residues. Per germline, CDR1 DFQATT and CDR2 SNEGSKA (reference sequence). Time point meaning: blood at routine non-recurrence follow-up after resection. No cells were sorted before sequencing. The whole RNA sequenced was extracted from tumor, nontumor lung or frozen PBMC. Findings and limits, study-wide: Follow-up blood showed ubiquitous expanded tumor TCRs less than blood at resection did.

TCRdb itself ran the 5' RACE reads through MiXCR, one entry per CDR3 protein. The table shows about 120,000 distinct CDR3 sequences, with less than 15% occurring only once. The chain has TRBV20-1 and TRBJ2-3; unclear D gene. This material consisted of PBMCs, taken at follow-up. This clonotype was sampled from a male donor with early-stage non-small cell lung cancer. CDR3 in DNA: TGCAGTGCTAGGGGGATATTTAGGACAGATACGCAGTATTTT. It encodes CSARGIFRTDTQYF.